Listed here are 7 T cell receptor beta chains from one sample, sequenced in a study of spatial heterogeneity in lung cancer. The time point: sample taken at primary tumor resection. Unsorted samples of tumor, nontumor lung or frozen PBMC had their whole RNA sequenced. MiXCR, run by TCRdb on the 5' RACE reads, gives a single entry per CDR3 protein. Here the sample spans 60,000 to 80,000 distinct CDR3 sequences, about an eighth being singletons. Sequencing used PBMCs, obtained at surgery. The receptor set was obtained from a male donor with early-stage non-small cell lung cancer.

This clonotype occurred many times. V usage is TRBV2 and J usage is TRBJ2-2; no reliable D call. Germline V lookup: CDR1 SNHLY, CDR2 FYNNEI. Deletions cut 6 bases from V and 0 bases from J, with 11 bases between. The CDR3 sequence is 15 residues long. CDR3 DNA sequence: TGTGCCAGCAGCCCCCGGACGGCGAACACCGGGGAGCTGTTTTTT. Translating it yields CASSPRTANTGELFF.

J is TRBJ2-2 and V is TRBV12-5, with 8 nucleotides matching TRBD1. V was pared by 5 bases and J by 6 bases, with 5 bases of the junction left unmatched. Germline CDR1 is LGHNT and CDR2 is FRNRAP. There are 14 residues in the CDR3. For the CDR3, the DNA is TGTGCTAGTGGTGACAGGGGAGACGCCGGGGAGCTGTTTTTT. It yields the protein CASGDRGDAGELFF.

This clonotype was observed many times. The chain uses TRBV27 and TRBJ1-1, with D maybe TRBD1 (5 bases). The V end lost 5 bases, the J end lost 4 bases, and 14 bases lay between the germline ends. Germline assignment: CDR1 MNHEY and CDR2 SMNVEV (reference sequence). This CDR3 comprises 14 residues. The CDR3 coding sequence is TGTGCCAGCAGTCCCTTGGGGCAGGGCACTGAAGCTTTCTTT. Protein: CASSPLGQGTEAFF.

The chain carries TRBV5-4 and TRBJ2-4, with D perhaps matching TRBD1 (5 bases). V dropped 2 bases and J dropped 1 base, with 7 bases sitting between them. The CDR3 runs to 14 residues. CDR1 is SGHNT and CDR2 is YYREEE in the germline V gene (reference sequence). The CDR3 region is CASSFAGAKNIQYF. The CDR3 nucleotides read TGTGCCAGCAGCTTTGCAGGGGCCAAAAACATTCAGTACTTC.

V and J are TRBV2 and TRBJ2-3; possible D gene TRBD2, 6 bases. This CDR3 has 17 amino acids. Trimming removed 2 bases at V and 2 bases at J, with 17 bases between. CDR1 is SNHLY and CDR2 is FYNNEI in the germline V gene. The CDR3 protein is CASSEKTVSGITDTQYF. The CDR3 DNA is TGTGCCAGCAGTGAAAAGACCGTTAGCGGTATCACAGATACGCAGTATTTT. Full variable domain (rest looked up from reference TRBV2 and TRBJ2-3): EPEVTQTPSHQVTQMGQEVILRCVPISNHLYFYWYRQILGQKVEFLVSFYNNEISEKSEIFDDQFSVERPDGSNFTLKIRSTKLEDSAMYFCASSEKTVSGITDTQYFGPGTRLTVL.

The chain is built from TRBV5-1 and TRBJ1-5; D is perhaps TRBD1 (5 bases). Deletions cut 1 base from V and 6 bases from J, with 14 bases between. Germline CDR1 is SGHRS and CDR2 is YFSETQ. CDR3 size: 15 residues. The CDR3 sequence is CASSLRAGGIQPQHF. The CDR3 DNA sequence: TGCGCCAGCAGCTTGAGAGCGGGGGGAATTCAGCCCCAGCATTTT. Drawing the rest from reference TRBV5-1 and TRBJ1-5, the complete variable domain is KAGVTQTPRYLIKTRGQQVTLSCSPISGHRSVSWYQQTPGQGLQFLFEYFSETQRNKGNFPGRFSGRQFSNSRSEMNVSTLELGDSALYLCASSLRAGGIQPQHFGDGTRLSIL.

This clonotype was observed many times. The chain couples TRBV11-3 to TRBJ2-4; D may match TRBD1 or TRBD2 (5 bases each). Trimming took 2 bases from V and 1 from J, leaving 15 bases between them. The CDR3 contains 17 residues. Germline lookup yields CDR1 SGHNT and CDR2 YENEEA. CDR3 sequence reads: CASSLPGHGAAKNIQYF. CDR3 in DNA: TGTGCCAGCAGCTTACCGGGGCACGGTGCGGCCAAAAACATTCAGTACTTC. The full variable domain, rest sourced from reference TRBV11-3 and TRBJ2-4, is EAGVVQSPRYKIIEKKQPVAFWCNPISGHNTLYWYLQNLGQGPELLIRYENEEAVDDSQLPKDRFSAERLKGVDSTLKIQPAELGDSAVYLCASSLPGHGAAKNIQYFGAGTRLSVL.